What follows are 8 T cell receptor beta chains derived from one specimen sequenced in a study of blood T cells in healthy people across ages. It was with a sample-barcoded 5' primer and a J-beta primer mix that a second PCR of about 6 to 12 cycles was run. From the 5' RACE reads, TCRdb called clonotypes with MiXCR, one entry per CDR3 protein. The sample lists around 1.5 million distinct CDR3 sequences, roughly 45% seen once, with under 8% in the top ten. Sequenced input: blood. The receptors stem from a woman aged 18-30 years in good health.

The CDR3 spells CASSLGGDRSEKLFF. For the CDR3, the DNA is TGTGCCAGCAGCTTAGGGGGGGACAGATCGGAAAAACTGTTTTTT. The chain couples TRBV11-2 to TRBJ1-4, with 7 bases that match TRBD1. The CDR3 runs to 15 residues. Germline CDR1 reads SGHAT; CDR2 reads FQNNGV. Losses at the gene ends were 1 base for V and 8 bases for J; bases not matched to a gene: 7.

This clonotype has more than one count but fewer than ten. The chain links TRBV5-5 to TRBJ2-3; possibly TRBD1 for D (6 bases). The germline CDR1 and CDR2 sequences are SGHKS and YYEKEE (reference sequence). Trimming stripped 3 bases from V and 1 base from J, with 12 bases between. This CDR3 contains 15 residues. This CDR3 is CASSSGQLGTDTQYF. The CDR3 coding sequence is TGTGCCAGCAGCTCAGGACAGCTAGGCACAGATACGCAGTATTTT. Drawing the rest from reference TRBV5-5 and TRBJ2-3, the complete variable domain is DAGVTQSPTHLIKTRGQQVTLRCSPISGHKSVSWYQQVLGQGPQFIFQYYEKEERGRGNFPDRFSARQFPNYSSELNVNALLLGDSALYLCASSSGQLGTDTQYFGPGTRLTVL.

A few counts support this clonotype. This CDR3 is CSARYRGQETQYF. The CDR3 DNA is TGCAGTGCTAGGTATAGGGGTCAAGAGACCCAGTACTTC. V and J are TRBV20-1 and TRBJ2-5, with D possibly matching TRBD1 (5 bases). Germline loops: CDR1 DFQATT, CDR2 SNEGSKA (reference sequence). V lost 3 bases to trimming and J lost 2 bases, with 10 bases between them. The CDR3 runs to 13 residues.

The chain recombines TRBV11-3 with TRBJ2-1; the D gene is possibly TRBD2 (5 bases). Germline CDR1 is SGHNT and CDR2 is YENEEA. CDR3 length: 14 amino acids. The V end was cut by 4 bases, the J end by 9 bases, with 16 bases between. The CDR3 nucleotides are TGTGCCAGCAGCTCCCTGAGGGAGAATGGTGAGCAGTTCTTC. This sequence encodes CASSSLRENGEQFF.

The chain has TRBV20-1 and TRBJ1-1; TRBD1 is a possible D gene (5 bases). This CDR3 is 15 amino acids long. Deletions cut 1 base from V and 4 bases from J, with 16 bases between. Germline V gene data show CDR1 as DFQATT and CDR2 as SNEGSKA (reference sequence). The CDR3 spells CSARVSRQGATEAFF. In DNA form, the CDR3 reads TGCAGTGCTAGAGTGTCTAGGCAGGGAGCCACTGAAGCTTTCTTT.

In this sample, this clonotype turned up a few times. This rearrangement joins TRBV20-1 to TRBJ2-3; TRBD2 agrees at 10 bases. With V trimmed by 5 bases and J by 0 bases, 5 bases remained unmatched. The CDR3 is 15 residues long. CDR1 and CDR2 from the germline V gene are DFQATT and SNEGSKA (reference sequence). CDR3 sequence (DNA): TGCAGTGCTCAGACTAGCGGGTCTAGCACAGATACGCAGTATTTT. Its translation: CSAQTSGSSTDTQYF.

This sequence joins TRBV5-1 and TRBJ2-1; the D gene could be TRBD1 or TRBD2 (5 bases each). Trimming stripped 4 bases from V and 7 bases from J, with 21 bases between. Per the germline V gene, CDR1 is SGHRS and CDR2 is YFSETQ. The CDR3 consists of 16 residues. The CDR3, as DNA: TGCGCCAGCAGCGCCCGGGGCTTTAGGGACCCGAATGAGCAGTTCTTC. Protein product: CASSARGFRDPNEQFF.

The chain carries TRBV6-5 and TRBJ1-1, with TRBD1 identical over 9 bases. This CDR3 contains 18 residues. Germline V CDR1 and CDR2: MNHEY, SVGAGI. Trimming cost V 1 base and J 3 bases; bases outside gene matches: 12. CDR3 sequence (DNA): TGTGCCAGCAGTTACTTCTCCGGGACAGGGATTGTGTACACTGAAGCTTTCTTT. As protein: CASSYFSGTGIVYTEAFF.